These T cell receptor beta chains were read from a single sample in a study of cytomegalovirus exposure and HLA in healthy donors. TCRdb keeps only in-frame clones here, not all; method: immunoSEQ multiplex PCR. The sample's table shows approximately 150,000 clones. The sequencing sample was made of PBMCs. The origin of the receptors is a woman aged 45-60 years in good health and CMV-seronegative. The CDR3 runs from the conserved cysteine through the conserved F or W. A D gene is named only where the DNA matches it firmly.

j_call v_call d_call cdr3_aa cdr3_nt
TRBJ2-3 TRBV6-5 . CASSYSSRSWTDTQYF TGTGCAAGCAGTTACTCGAGTAGGAGTTGGACAGATACGCAGTATTTT
TRBJ2-1 TRBV10-3 TRBD2 CAISDPVSSGGAGSYNEQFF TGTGCCATCAGTGACCCAGTCTCTAGCGGGGGGGCCGGATCCTACAATGAGCAGTTCTTC
TRBJ1-1 TRBV19 . CASTREGGGRTEAFF TGTGCCAGTACACGTGAGGGCGGGGGACGGACTGAAGCTTTCTTT
TRBJ2-7 TRBV2 . CASSAWVSVEQYF TGTGCCAGCAGCGCCTGGGTTAGCGTCGAGCAGTACTTC
TRBJ1-4 TRBV4-2 TRBD1 CASSQDTLTGVKLFF TGTGCCAGCAGCCAGGATACTCTAACAGGGGTAAAACTGTTTTTT
TRBJ2-3 TRBV18 TRBD2 CASSLLAGQSTDTQYF TGTGCCAGCTCACTTCTAGCGGGACAATCCACAGATACGCAGTATTTT
TRBJ1-5 TRBV2 TRBD1 CASSAGQGRGNQPQHF TGTGCCAGCAGTGCAGGACAGGGTAGGGGCAATCAGCCCCAGCATTTT
TRBJ2-5 TRBV7-3 TRBD1 CASSPGQGIETQYF TGTGCCAGCAGCCCCGGACAGGGGATCGAGACCCAGTACTTC
TRBJ1-2 TRBV5-1 TRBD1 CASTGQGASGYTF TGCGCCAGCACGGGACAGGGGGCGTCCGGCTACACCTTC
TRBJ2-7 TRBV5-6 TRBD1 CASSFGDSPYEQYF TGTGCCAGCAGCTTTGGGGACAGCCCCTACGAGCAGTACTTC
TRBJ2-3 TRBV19 TRBD2 CASSLGLAGHTDTQYF TGTGCCAGTAGCCTCGGACTAGCGGGACACACAGATACGCAGTATTTT
TRBJ1-1 TRBV27 . CASSFGRTNTEAFF TGTGCCAGCAGTTTTGGCAGAACGAACACTGAAGCTTTCTTT
TRBJ1-5 TRBV19 TRBD1 CASTPPGQRNQPQHF TGTGCCAGTACCCCGCCGGGACAGCGGAATCAGCCCCAGCATTTT
TRBJ1-5 TRBV19 TRBD1 CASSRTGRGSNQPQHF TGTGCCAGTAGTAGGACAGGTCGGGGTAGCAATCAGCCCCAGCATTTT
TRBJ2-1 TRBV29-1 . CSVDLGDSYNEQFF TGCAGCGTTGATCTAGGTGACTCCTACAATGAGCAGTTCTTC
TRBJ2-1 TRBV18 TRBD2 CASSLGTSGSSDNEQFF TGTGCCAGCTCACTCGGGACTAGCGGGAGCTCCGACAATGAGCAGTTCTTC
TRBJ2-7 TRBV7-2 TRBD2 CASSFSGLAGGYEQYF TGTGCCAGCAGCTTCTCGGGACTAGCGGGGGGCTACGAGCAGTACTTC
TRBJ1-6 TRBV28 TRBD1 CASSLGGQGASGLHF TGTGCCAGCAGTTTAGGTGGACAGGGGGCCTCCGGCCTCCACTTT
TRBJ1-3 TRBV10-3 . CAITSSGNTIYF TGTGCCATCACTAGCTCTGGAAACACCATATATTTT
TRBJ1-1 TRBV7-2 . CASSLDIGVTEAFF TGTGCCAGCAGCTTAGATATCGGGGTCACTGAAGCTTTCTTT
TRBJ2-1 TRBV5-1 TRBD1 CASSSGQGNGVEQFF TGCGCCAGCAGCTCCGGACAGGGGAATGGAGTTGAGCAGTTCTTC
TRBJ2-2 TRBV9 . CASSATLGELFF TGTGCCAGCAGCGCGACATTAGGGGAGCTGTTTTTT
TRBJ2-1 TRBV7-7 . CASSSGARSYNEQFF TGTGCCAGCAGCTCCGGAGCGCGCTCCTACAATGAGCAGTTCTTC
TRBJ2-7 TRBV18 TRBD1 CASSQSQGTYEQYF TGTGCCAGCTCACAATCACAGGGGACGTACGAGCAGTACTTC
TRBJ2-5 TRBV7-9 . CASSLFERETQYF TGTGCCAGCAGCTTATTCGAGAGAGAGACCCAGTACTTC
TRBJ2-1 TRBV4-2 . CASSQAPYNEQFF TGTGCCAGCAGCCAGGCACCCTACAATGAGCAGTTCTTC
TRBJ2-2 TRBV28 . CASTLMADTGELFF TGTGCCAGCACCCTTATGGCGGACACCGGGGAGCTGTTTTTT
TRBJ2-7 TRBV30 . CAWSRTAYEQYF TGTGCCTGGAGTCGAACAGCCTACGAGCAGTACTTC
TRBJ1-2 TRBV12-5 TRBD1 CASGLVPRTGYGYTF TGTGCTAGTGGTTTGGTCCCTAGGACAGGCTATGGCTACACCTTC
TRBJ1-1 TRBV6-1 . CASTVRRYEAFF TGTGCCAGCACCGTGAGGAGGTATGAAGCTTTCTTT
TRBJ1-5 TRBV29-1 . CSVSVEKDQPQHF TGCAGCGTTTCCGTTGAGAAAGATCAGCCCCAGCATTTT
TRBJ2-3 TRBV7-2 . CASSLESGDTQYF TGTGCCAGCAGCTTAGAGTCGGGGGATACGCAGTATTTT
TRBJ2-5 TRBV6-6 TRBD1 CASRPGQGGTQYF TGTGCCAGCAGACCTGGACAGGGAGGGACCCAGTACTTC
TRBJ1-1 TRBV2 TRBD1 CASSDDRGRTEAFF TGTGCCAGCAGTGATGACAGGGGTAGAACTGAAGCTTTCTTT
TRBJ2-7 TRBV4-2 . CASSRSVQGEQYF TGTGCCAGCAGCCGCTCCGTCCAGGGAGAGCAGTACTTC
TRBJ1-6 TRBV28 . CATQDTSSSPLHF TGTGCCACCCAGGACACGTCGAGTTCACCCCTCCACTTT
TRBJ1-2 TRBV6-5 . CASRSGGYYGYTF TGTGCCAGCAGATCGGGGGGATACTATGGCTACACCTTC
TRBJ2-7 TRBV30 TRBD1 CAWGDRRDEQYF TGTGCCTGGGGGGACAGGAGAGACGAGCAGTACTTC
TRBJ2-7 TRBV10-3 TRBD2 CAISESWGGEQYF TGTGCCATCAGTGAGTCTTGGGGAGGGGAGCAGTACTTC
TRBJ1-6 TRBV6-1 . CASSETSPTNSPLHF TGTGCCAGCAGTGAGACATCCCCCACTAATTCACCCCTCCACTTT
TRBJ1-5 TRBV4-1 . CASSQLEVAGDQPQHF TGCGCCAGCAGCCAGCTGGAAGTGGCGGGAGATCAGCCCCAGCATTTT
TRBJ2-7 TRBV7-7 . CASSPYLGGSYEQYF TGTGCCAGCAGCCCCTACCTAGGGGGCTCCTACGAGCAGTACTTC
TRBJ1-2 TRBV7-2 TRBD1 CASSSTPGQGYGYTF TGTGCCAGCAGCTCCACCCCGGGACAGGGCTATGGCTACACCTTC
TRBJ2-2 TRBV6-1 . CASSGQNTGELFF TGTGCCAGCAGTGGGCAGAACACCGGGGAGCTGTTTTTT
TRBJ2-7 TRBV27 TRBD2 CASSSPRTSATYEQYF TGTGCCAGCAGTTCTCCTCGGACTAGCGCGACCTACGAGCAGTACTTC
TRBJ2-6 TRBV28 . CASNGQPSYSGANVLTF TGTGCCAGTAACGGACAGCCCTCTTACTCTGGGGCCAACGTCCTGACTTTC
TRBJ2-7 TRBV6-1 TRBD1 CAGSGTGSSYEQYF TGTGCCGGATCCGGGACAGGGAGCTCCTACGAGCAGTACTTC
TRBJ1-2 TRBV9 TRBD1 CASSGTGQFARGYTF TGTGCCAGCAGCGGGACAGGGCAATTCGCGCGGGGCTACACCTTC
TRBJ1-4 TRBV28 . CASSFPGATNEKLFF TGTGCCAGCAGTTTCCCAGGGGCAACTAATGAAAAACTGTTTTTT